This paragraph covers one TCR beta chain sequence. Looked up from germline, CDR1 is LNHDA and CDR2 is SQIVND (reference sequence). There are 14 residues in the CDR3. Germline trimming cut 6 bases from V and 4 bases from J; bases unmatched to any gene: 6. The data were obtained in a study of blood T cell repertoires in COVID-19. The data were produced by immunoSEQ multiplex PCR, yet TCRdb's version contains in-frame clones alone and is incomplete. The sample lists under 200,000 clones, under 90% occurring once. Two consecutive negative NP/OP PCR tests, clearance, or resolved symptoms defined Cohort 3 recovery.

What was sequenced was PBMCs or T cells enriched from blood (not recorded which). V and J are TRBV19 and TRBJ1-2, with TRBD1 matching 9 bases. The sequence derives from a man aged 55-75 years who had recovered from COVID-19. The CDR3 coding sequence is TGTGCCAGTAGAAAAGAGGGACAGGGCTATGGCTACACCTTC. Encoded protein: CASRKEGQGYGYTF.